The 26 T cell receptor beta chains reported below all come from one sample, sequenced in a study of blood T cell repertoires in COVID-19. Produced via immunoSEQ multiplex PCR; TCRdb's table is partial and in-frame only. The sample lists about 150,000 clones; approximately 82% were seen once. The specimen sequenced was peripheral blood. The receptors were gathered from a man between 65 and 85 years old who had recovered from COVID-19.

The genes are TRBV4-3 and TRBJ1-3, with D possibly being TRBD1 (5 bases). The CDR3 sequence is 15 residues long. Germline-derived CDR1 and CDR2 are LGHNA and YSLEER. Trimming pared 2 bases from V and 1 base from J, leaving 9 bases between. The CDR3 DNA is TGCGCCAGCAGCCAACATACAGGTTCTGGAAACACCATATATTTT. This codes for CASSQHTGSGNTIYF.

The chain combines TRBV9 with TRBJ2-7; 9 bases fit TRBD1. The CDR3 runs 16 residues. V was pared by 4 bases and J by 1 base, with 9 bases of the junction left unmatched. CDR1 and CDR2 (germline): SGDLS, YYNGEE. CDR3 sequence: CASSPTGGSSSYEQYF. In DNA form, the CDR3 reads TGTGCCAGCAGCCCCACAGGGGGCTCCTCTTCCTACGAGCAGTACTTC. Together with reference TRBV9 and TRBJ2-7, the CDR3 gives the full variable domain: DSGVTQTPKHLITATGQRVTLRCSPRSGDLSVYWYQQSLDQGLQFLIQYYNGEERAKGNILERFSAQQFPDLHSELNLSSLELGDSALYFCASSPTGGSSSYEQYFGPGTRLTVT.

The chain is built from TRBV5-1 and TRBJ2-5, with 7 bases identical to TRBD2. The germline CDR1 and CDR2 sequences are SGHRS and YFSETQ. This CDR3 comprises 14 residues. J gave up 5 bases and V 2 bases, and 6 bases lay outside the gene matches. The CDR3 DNA reads TGCGCCAGCAGCTTCCGCGGGAGTGACGAGACCCAGTACTTC. Its protein product is CASSFRGSDETQYF.

V gene TRBV19 combines with J gene TRBJ2-3; 13 nucleotides line up with TRBD2. J lost 4 bases, V lost 7 bases, and 11 bases had no gene match. The CDR3 sequence is 17 residues long. From germline, CDR1 is LNHDA and CDR2 SQIVND (reference sequence). The CDR3 loop is CASTTSGLAGDSDTQYF. In nucleotides, the CDR3 is TGTGCCAGTACCACCAGCGGACTAGCGGGAGATTCAGATACGCAGTATTTT.

J is TRBJ2-3 and V is TRBV11-2; D possibly corresponds to TRBD2 (6 bases). In germline, CDR1 is SGHAT, CDR2 FQNNGV. Trimming took off 9 bases at V and 1 base at J, with 8 bases between the two ends. This CDR3 has 12 residues. This CDR3 reads CASLAGTDTQYF. Written as DNA, the CDR3 is TGTGCCAGTTTAGCGGGCACAGATACGCAGTATTTT.

The chain uses TRBV7-8 and TRBJ2-5; D is perhaps TRBD2 (6 bases). CDR1 and CDR2 (germline): SGHVS, FQNEAQ. The CDR3 runs to 16 residues. Trimming removed 5 bases from V and 2 bases from J, with 18 bases in between. The CDR3 DNA reads TGTGCCAGCAGCGAACGGGACTCAGGGAGGCAAGAGACCCAGTACTTC. The encoded protein is CASSERDSGRQETQYF.

The chain recombines TRBV19 with TRBJ1-1; D gene ambiguous. Trimming left V 2 bases short and J 7 bases short, with 11 bases between. The germline CDR1 and CDR2 sequences are LNHDA and SQIVND (reference sequence). This CDR3 is 13 amino acids long. The CDR3 coding sequence is TGTGCCAGTAGTATAACTGGGTCAGGTGAAGCTTTCTTT. It yields the protein CASSITGSGEAFF.

The rearrangement uses TRBV4-2 and TRBJ2-5; TRBD2 matches 12 bases. After removal of 1 base from V and 4 bases from J, the junction contained 10 bases not matched to a gene. CDR1 and CDR2 (germline): LGHNA, YNFKEQ. The CDR3 is made up of 18 amino acids. As DNA, the CDR3 is TGTGCCAGCAGCCAAGCCGAGACTAGCGGGAGTTTTTCAGAGACCCAGTACTTC. Amino acid sequence: CASSQAETSGSFSETQYF.

The rearrangement links TRBV7-8 to TRBJ2-2, with 10 bases aligning to TRBD2. The CDR3 is made up of 16 amino acids. Germline V gene sequence: CDR1 SGHVS, CDR2 FQNEAQ. V lost 5 bases, J lost 7 bases, and 10 bases stayed unmatched. CDR3 residues: CASSILASGSGGELFF. CDR3 sequence (DNA): TGTGCCAGCAGCATACTCGCTAGCGGGAGTGGCGGGGAGCTGTTTTTT. The full variable domain, with the rest looked up from reference TRBV7-8 and TRBJ2-2, is GAGVSQSPRYKVAKRGQDVALRCDPISGHVSLFWYQQALGQGPEFLTYFQNEAQLDKSGLPSDRFFAERPEGSVSTLKIQRTQQEDSAVYLCASSILASGSGGELFFGEGSRLTVL.

This clone was seen more than once but under ten times. This chain connects TRBV4-1 to TRBJ2-7, with a possible D match to TRBD2 (6 bases). Trimming pared 5 bases from V and 5 bases from J, leaving 16 bases between. Germline V CDR1 and CDR2: MGHRA, YSYEKL. The CDR3 length is 14 residues. CDR3: CASSSWGVDDEQYF. For the CDR3, the DNA is TGCGCCAGCAGCTCTTGGGGGGTTGACGACGAGCAGTACTTC.

This chain uses TRBV5-4 with TRBJ2-7; 10 positions agree with TRBD1. CDR1 is SGHNT, CDR2 YYREEE, per germline (reference sequence). J gave up 3 bases and V 4 bases, and 4 bases lay outside the gene matches. CDR3 length: 14 residues. The CDR3 nucleotides are TGTGCCAGCAGCCTGGACAGGGGGGACTACGAGCAGTACTTC. It is translated as CASSLDRGDYEQYF.

This chain connects TRBV5-6 to TRBJ2-5, with 9 bases lining up with TRBD1. The V gene end was trimmed by 7 bases and the J gene end by 4 bases; junction bases not matched to a gene: 11. Looked up from germline, CDR1 is SGHDT and CDR2 is YYEEEE. There are 15 residues in the CDR3. CDR3: CASGIDTGGTETQYF. Here the CDR3 DNA reads TGTGCCAGCGGGATAGACACAGGGGGCACAGAGACCCAGTACTTC.

This clone has a handful of counts. The chain combines TRBV5-8 with TRBJ2-7, with 11 bases that match TRBD1. Germline lookup yields CDR1 SGHTS and CDR2 YDEGEE. J was trimmed by 9 bases and V by 3 bases; bases with no gene match: 11. This CDR3 is 15 amino acids long. CDR3 loop: CASSSGTGGYWGQYF. CDR3 DNA: TGTGCCAGCAGCTCTGGGACAGGGGGGTACTGGGGGCAGTACTTC.

The CDR3 region has the DNA TGTGCCAGCAGCCGGCTGGAGAGTGGGTATGGCTACACCTTC. It specifies CASSRLESGYGYTF. This rearrangement joins TRBV7-9 to TRBJ1-2, with unresolved D. V shed 5 bases and J shed 5 bases, with 15 bases lying between them. CDR3 size: 14 residues. Germline assignment: CDR1 SEHNR and CDR2 FQNEAQ (reference sequence).

This chain uses TRBV4-1 with TRBJ1-2, with D maybe TRBD1 (5 bases). CDR1 and CDR2 from the germline V gene are MGHRA and YSYEKL. The V gene lost 0 bases and the J gene lost 2 bases, with 10 bases spanning the gap. This CDR3 has 15 residues. CDR3 coding DNA: TGCGCCAGCAGCCAAGAGTCAGGGAAGAACTATGGCTACACCTTC. This codes for CASSQESGKNYGYTF.

This clone was counted only a few times. The CDR3 DNA sequence: TGCGCCAGCAGCTTGGGAGGAGGGGTGCTTCAGAATCCTGAAGCTTTCTTT. Translated, it gives CASSLGGGVLQNPEAFF. V is TRBV5-1 and J is TRBJ1-1; D possibly corresponds to TRBD1 (5 bases). Looked up from germline, CDR1 is SGHRS and CDR2 is YFSETQ. The CDR3 loop spans 17 amino acids. The V end lost 0 bases, the J end lost 6 bases, and 21 bases lay between the germline ends.

The V call is TRBV6-5, the J call TRBJ1-1; no definite D call. Germline V CDR1 and CDR2: MNHEY, SVGAGI. Trimming left V 6 bases short and J 4 bases short, with 12 bases between. The CDR3 contains 13 residues. In nucleotides, the CDR3 is TGTGCCAGCAGCCAGGAAGTTGTCACTGAAGCTTTCTTT. This codes for CASSQEVVTEAFF.

The CDR3 loop reads CASSLAPRGSLNTEAFF. CDR3 in DNA: TGTGCCAGCAGCTTAGCCCCCAGGGGAAGCTTGAACACTGAAGCTTTCTTT. The chain couples TRBV7-2 to TRBJ1-1, with D possibly being TRBD1 (6 bases). The CDR3 totals 17 residues. CDR1 SGHTA and CDR2 FQGNSA come from the germline V gene. The V end was cut by 0 bases, the J end by 0 bases, with 14 bases between.

The chain employs TRBV6-1 and TRBJ2-7; no reliable D call. Trimming shortened V by 0 bases and J by 3 bases, and 6 bases separated the two germline ends. This CDR3 region has 13 residues. The germline gives CDR1 MNHNS, CDR2 SASEGT. The CDR3 sequence: CASSEAIVYEQYF. Here the CDR3 DNA reads TGTGCCAGCAGTGAAGCGATAGTCTACGAGCAGTACTTC.

This chain joins TRBV7-8 and TRBJ1-1; D is possibly TRBD1 (5 bases). Germline V CDR1 and CDR2: SGHVS, FQNEAQ. The CDR3 runs to 13 residues. Trimming left V 5 bases short and J 10 bases short, with 17 bases between. The DNA for the CDR3 is TGTGCCAGCAGCCCCCGTGGGGGGATCGGAGCTTTCTTT. This sequence encodes CASSPRGGIGAFF. The variable domain in full, completed from reference TRBV7-8 and TRBJ1-1, reads GAGVSQSPRYKVAKRGQDVALRCDPISGHVSLFWYQQALGQGPEFLTYFQNEAQLDKSGLPSDRFFAERPEGSVSTLKIQRTQQEDSAVYLCASSPRGGIGAFFGQGTRLTVV.

This chain connects TRBV3-1 (or the pseudogene TRBV3-2) to TRBJ1-1; D uncertain. Trimming removed 1 base at V and 2 bases at J, with 8 bases between. The CDR3 consists of 14 residues. Germline loops: CDR1 LGHDT, CDR2 YNNKEL (reference sequence). The CDR3: CASSQVGSNTEAFF. CDR3 nucleotide sequence: TGTGCCAGCAGCCAAGTCGGGTCAAACACTGAAGCTTTCTTT.

This clone has more than one count but fewer than ten. The CDR3 DNA reads as TGTGCCAGCAGTGCTTTCTCGGATTCACCCCTCCACTTT. Translation: CASSAFSDSPLHF. The rearrangement uses TRBV27 and TRBJ1-6; D remains ambiguous. The CDR3 has 13 residues. CDR1 and CDR2 (germline): MNHEY, SMNVEV (reference sequence). The V and J ends lost 5 bases and 8 bases respectively, with 10 bases between them.

V is TRBV5-4 and J is TRBJ1-4; a weak D match, TRBD1 (5 bases). Deletions cut 0 bases from V and 7 bases from J, with 7 bases between. The CDR3 has 13 amino acids. The germline gives CDR1 SGHNT, CDR2 YYREEE (reference sequence). The CDR3 spells CASSLGGGEKLFF. The CDR3, as DNA: TGTGCCAGCAGCTTGGGGGGGGGTGAAAAACTGTTTTTT.

V is TRBV5-1 and J is TRBJ1-1; 9 bases are a match to TRBD1. The CDR3 sequence is 18 residues long. The germline V gene encodes CDR1 SGHRS and CDR2 YFSETQ. V shed 4 bases and J 1 base; nucleotides not matched to a gene: 14. CDR3: CASSRPGQGGTKNTEAFF. CDR3 bases: TGCGCCAGCAGCCGACCGGGACAGGGCGGTACCAAGAACACTGAAGCTTTCTTT.

The chain carries TRBV5-5 and TRBJ2-7; D call uncertain. The CDR3 has 13 residues. Germline assignment: CDR1 SGHKS and CDR2 YYEKEE (reference sequence). V lost 3 bases, J lost 5 bases, and 12 bases lay in between. The DNA of the CDR3 is TGTGCCAGCAGCTGGAGTGGAGAGAACGAGCAGTACTTC. It is translated as CASSWSGENEQYF. The complete variable domain, with remaining parts taken from reference TRBV5-5 and TRBJ2-7, reads DAGVTQSPTHLIKTRGQQVTLRCSPISGHKSVSWYQQVLGQGPQFIFQYYEKEERGRGNFPDRFSARQFPNYSSELNVNALLLGDSALYLCASSWSGENEQYFGPGTRLTVT.

This clone occurred once. The chain is built from TRBV7-6 and TRBJ1-3, with 8 bases that match TRBD1. Unmatched junction bases numbered 5, after V lost 4 bases and J lost 3 bases. Germline V gene lookup returns CDR1 SGHVS and CDR2 FNYEAQ. CDR3 size: 15 residues. DNA of the CDR3: TGTGCCAGCAGCTCCGGGACAGGTAGTGGAAACACCATATATTTT. Protein sequence: CASSSGTGSGNTIYF.